A single T cell receptor beta chain is shown here with its context. Original data processing: Reference gene primer amplification gave estimated nucleated cell counts. TCRdb keeps only in-frame clones here, not all; method: immunoSEQ multiplex PCR. V and J calls and clone size are as listed in that table; D and trimming were resolved from the DNA. The repertoire includes roughly 160,000 clones, approximately 86% of them detected once, and roughly 8.2% sits in the top ten. The data were taken from a study of blood T cell repertoires in COVID-19. Overall study: Sources were T cells, B-cell-depleted T cells, or PBMCs; the material itself was cDNA or gDNA.

Deletions cut 0 bases from V and 0 bases from J, with 6 bases between. Germline CDR1 SGHRS, CDR2 YFSETQ. The length of the CDR3 is 14 residues. The V call is TRBV5-1, the J call TRBJ2-5; possible D gene TRBD2, 5 bases. The source material was peripheral blood. The origin of this receptor is a man aged 60 to 69 with acute or convalescent COVID-19. For the CDR3, the DNA is TGCGCCAGCAGCTTGGGAGGGTACCAAGAGACCCAGTACTTC. Its protein product is CASSLGGYQETQYF.